This T cell receptor (beta chain) was sequenced for a study of pediatric ulcerative colitis. Study-level background: Ulcerative colitis patients had pancolitis or left-sided colitis, with confirming histology.

The CDR3 covers 14 residues. Deletions cut 1 base from V and 4 bases from J, with 10 bases between. Germline V gene lookup returns CDR1 SGHDN and CDR2 FVKESK. Only in-frame clones appear in the TCRdb table, and some are missing; sequencing was by immunoSEQ multiplex PCR. The data show approximately 60,000 clones, 80% to 90% seen once. This TCR came from a boy aged 5 to 17 with severe ulcerative colitis. The rearrangement links TRBV14 to TRBJ2-5, with D perhaps TRBD2 (6 bases). Source material: blood. CDR3 nucleotides: TGTGCCAGCAGCCAAGTAACTAGCAGAGAGACCCAGTACTTC. It codes for CASSQVTSRETQYF.